Below, 19 T cell receptor beta chains from the same sample are listed, as sequenced in a study of beta chain features in type 1 diabetes. The entirety of the isolated RNA underwent reverse transcription, so expressed TCRB transcripts were sequenced. Sequencing used immunoSEQ multiplex PCR; TCRdb keeps in-frame clones, though not all of them. The sample lists around 44,000 clones, under 65% occurring once. Sequences were obtained from Tregs from blood. These receptors all come from a young woman in good health.

The rearrangement links TRBV7-8 to TRBJ2-5, with 10 bases that match TRBD1. With the DNA end fitting TRBJ2-7 better, the J assignment may be wrong. This CDR3 has 14 residues. The germline V gene has CDR1 SGHVS and CDR2 FQNEAQ. CDR3 DNA: TGTGCCAGCAGCTTCACCGGGACAGGGGCCGAGCAGTACTTC. It encodes CASSFTGTGAEQYF.

This chain links TRBV7-2 with TRBJ2-7; D possibly corresponds to TRBD1 (6 bases). V gave up 0 bases and J gave up 1 base, with 10 bases separating them. This CDR3 has 15 amino acids. Germline assignment: CDR1 SGHTA and CDR2 FQGNSA. The CDR3 nucleotides read TGTGCCAGCAGCTTAGCGTGGGACACATCCTACGAGCAGTACTTC. It specifies CASSLAWDTSYEQYF.

This clone was detected a few times. The genes are TRBV5-6 and TRBJ1-4; D is unresolved. The CDR3 totals 14 residues. Per germline, CDR1 SGHDT and CDR2 YYEEEE. The germline V and J ends were trimmed by 4 bases and 6 bases, with 13 bases remaining between them. CDR3 DNA sequence: TGTGCCAGCAGCCAATTTGCGTTGGATGAAAAACTGTTTTTT. Translating it yields CASSQFALDEKLFF.

This clone was seen only a few times. CDR3 DNA sequence: TGTGCCTCTCGGACAGGGGGCGGCGATGAGCAGTTCTTC. This translates into CASRTGGGDEQFF. This chain links TRBV6-1 with TRBJ2-1, with 11 bases matching TRBD1. Looked up from germline, CDR1 is MNHNS and CDR2 is SASEGT. The CDR3 consists of 13 residues. V was pared by 11 bases and J by 8 bases, with 8 bases of the junction left unmatched.

There are a few counts of this clone. The V gene is TRBV7-9, the J gene TRBJ1-2; unclear D gene. Germline values: CDR1 SEHNR, CDR2 FQNEAQ (reference sequence). This CDR3 has 14 residues. The germline V and J ends were trimmed by 7 bases and 5 bases, with 17 bases remaining between them. CDR3 in DNA: TGTGCCAGCAACGTGGTGGGCGAGGGATATGGCTACACCTTC. Its translation is CASNVVGEGYGYTF.

The chain couples TRBV2 to TRBJ2-1; 8 nucleotides align to TRBD1. This CDR3 contains 15 residues. Germline trimming cut 7 bases from V and 1 base from J; bases unmatched to any gene: 6. CDR1 is SNHLY and CDR2 is FYNNEI in the germline V gene. CDR3 bases: TGTGCCAGCATTTGGTGGACAGGGTCCTACAATGAGCAGTTCTTC. Protein sequence: CASIWWTGSYNEQFF.

J is TRBJ2-5 and V is TRBV7-3; TRBD2 matches 7 bases. Trimming cost V 5 bases and J 4 bases; bases outside gene matches: 10. The CDR3 has 15 residues. CDR1 and CDR2 from the germline V gene are SGHTA and FQGTGA. The CDR3 protein is CASSPRGGRAETQYF. The CDR3 nucleotides read TGTGCCAGCAGCCCCCGCGGAGGGAGGGCAGAGACCCAGTACTTC.

This clone has more than one count but fewer than ten. V is TRBV6-5 and J is TRBJ1-6; 7 bases fit TRBD1. CDR1 is MNHEY and CDR2 is SVGAGI in the germline V gene. The CDR3 has 16 amino acids. V was pared by 2 bases and J by 7 bases, with 8 bases of the junction left unmatched. CDR3: CASSYTTGKGNSPLHF. CDR3 sequence (DNA): TGTGCCAGCAGTTACACGACAGGGAAAGGAAATTCACCCCTCCACTTT.

As for this clone: A junction boundary mismatches the germline segment, possibly from a read error. The rearrangement joins TRBV5-1 to TRBJ2-3, with 9 bases lining up with TRBD2. From germline, CDR1 is SGHRS and CDR2 YFSETQ. This CDR3 has 14 residues. The CDR3 sequence is CASSPGTSKDTQYF. The CDR3 coding sequence is TGCGCCAGCAGCCCGGGGACTAGCAAAGATACGCAGTATTTT.

On this clone itself: One junction end disagrees with the germline gene, perhaps due to a read error. This rearrangement joins TRBV6-5 to TRBJ2-7; 8 bases match TRBD1. CDR1 and CDR2 (germline): MNHEY, SVGAGI. CDR3 length: 15 amino acids. The DNA for the CDR3 is TGTGACAGCAGAACCGACAGGGGAAGCTCCTACGAGCAGTACTTC. Encoded protein: CDSRTDRGSSYEQYF.

Only a few counts were recorded for this clone. The V gene is TRBV7-3, the J gene TRBJ2-2; perhaps TRBD1 as D (6 bases). Trimming took 3 bases from V and 0 from J, leaving 11 bases between them. CDR3 length: 16 residues. CDR1 SGHTA and CDR2 FQGTGA come from the germline V gene. The CDR3 DNA follows: TGTGCCAGCAGCTTCCCCGGGACATCGAACACCGGGGAGCTGTTTTTT. It encodes CASSFPGTSNTGELFF.

The chain joins TRBV30 to TRBJ2-3, with TRBD2 identical over 12 bases. The V segment lost 1 base and the J segment 5 bases; nucleotides outside the gene matches: 4. This CDR3 has 15 amino acids. Germline assignment: CDR1 GTSNPN and CDR2 SVGIG (reference sequence). This chain's CDR3 is CAWSGLAGVRDTQYF. In nucleotides, the CDR3 is TGTGCCTGGAGTGGACTAGCGGGAGTTCGAGATACGCAGTATTTT.

The V gene is TRBV10-3, the J gene TRBJ1-6; D gene uncertain. Trimming took 2 bases from V and 10 from J, leaving 12 bases between them. Germline loops: CDR1 ENHRY, CDR2 SYGVKD. This CDR3 spans 14 amino acids. CDR3 DNA: TGTGCCATCAGTGAGGAGGGAAACATCTCACCCCTCCACTTT. This encodes CAISEEGNISPLHF.

The J gene is TRBJ2-5, the V gene TRBV7-3; tentative D call: TRBD2 (7 bases). The CDR3 is 14 amino acids. The V end lost 3 bases, the J end lost 2 bases, and 10 bases lay between the germline ends. Germline assignment: CDR1 SGHTA and CDR2 FQGTGA. CDR3 sequence reads: CASSLGGAQETQYF. The CDR3 DNA reads TGTGCCAGCAGCTTGGGGGGGGCACAAGAGACCCAGTACTTC.

The J gene is TRBJ1-4, the V gene TRBV21-1. TRBV21-1 counts as a pseudogene. The CDR3 sequence is 15 residues long. The chain's CDR3 is CASSGEQVGREKLFF. CDR3 DNA: TGTGCCAGCAGCGGGGAACAGGTTGGGAGGGAAAAACTGTTTTTT.

This clone was found a few times. The chain uses TRBV10-3 and TRBJ2-5; the D is unclear. V lost 3 bases to trimming and J lost 5 bases, with 4 bases between them. CDR3 length: 11 amino acids. Germline CDR1 reads ENHRY; CDR2 reads SYGVKD. The CDR3 coding sequence is TGTGCCATCAGTGACGGGGAGACCCAGTACTTC. Protein sequence: CAISDGETQYF.

J is TRBJ2-7 and V is TRBV7-2; 7 bases fit TRBD1. The CDR3 is 13 residues long. CDR1 and CDR2 from the germline V gene are SGHTA and FQGNSA. V trimming: 6 bases; J trimming: 0 bases; junction bases outside the gene matches: 2. The CDR3 DNA reads TGTGCCAGCAGGGACAGGTCCTCCTACGAGCAGTACTTC. Its protein product is CASRDRSSYEQYF. The full variable domain, rest sourced from reference TRBV7-2 and TRBJ2-7, is GAGVSQSPSNKVTEKGKDVELRCDPISGHTALYWYRQSLGQGLEFLIYFQGNSAPDKSGLPSDRFSAERTGGSVSTLTIQRTQQEDSAVYLCASRDRSSYEQYFGPGTRLTVT.

This rearrangement joins TRBV6-1 to TRBJ2-7; maybe TRBD2 (6 bases). V lost 6 bases and J 4 bases, leaving 19 bases between the germline ends. This CDR3 is 15 amino acids long. Germline V gene data show CDR1 as MNHNS and CDR2 as SASEGT. CDR3 residues: CASSYPRDSSYEQYF. Here the CDR3 DNA reads TGTGCCAGCAGCTACCCTCGGGACTCATCTTACGAGCAGTACTTC.

V usage is TRBV11-1 and J usage is TRBJ2-7; TRBD2 aligns across 11 bases. The CDR3 is made up of 18 amino acids. Germline-derived CDR1 and CDR2 are SGHAT and FQDESV (reference sequence). The junction had 11 bases not matched to a gene; V was cut back by 2 bases and J by 2 bases. The CDR3 here is CASSLTTPGLADTYEQYF. CDR3 coding DNA: TGTGCCAGCAGCTTAACCACTCCGGGACTAGCGGACACCTACGAGCAGTACTTC.